This TCR beta chain was identified during a study of blood T cell repertoires in COVID-19. Across the whole study: PBMCs, B-cell-depleted T cells, or T cells provided the cDNA or gDNA that made up the material.

This CDR3 has 15 amino acids. As handled by the study authors: Using reference gene primer amplification, nucleated cell counts were estimated. The data were produced by immunoSEQ multiplex PCR, yet TCRdb's version contains in-frame clones alone and is incomplete. V, J and clone size are those of that table, while D and trimming were read from the DNA. Of approximately 210,000 clones detected, about four fifths appear once; the ten largest clones hold approximately 3.1%. Those enrolled, adults aged roughly 18 to 89 years, came from about 24 US areas. Clinical history reported by participants formed the basis on which cohorts were assigned.

This clonotype originated in a woman in her fifties or sixties who had recovered from COVID-19. Sequenced input: PBMCs or T cells enriched from blood (not recorded which). The rearrangement joins TRBV21-1 to TRBJ2-7; the DNA was not compared with TRBD2, the D call given in the table. TRBV21-1 is deemed a pseudogene. This chain's CDR3 is CASSRGGAMSYEQYF. The CDR3 DNA is TGTGCCAGCAGCAGAGGGGGGGCCATGTCCTACGAGCAGTACTTC.